The 5 T cell receptor beta chains presented below share a single source sample, sequenced in a study of blood T cell repertoires in COVID-19. Profiling relied on immunoSEQ multiplex PCR, and the TCRdb table lists in-frame clones only, not all of them. The sample records 300,000 or so clones, 75% to 90% being singletons. The sequencing input was peripheral blood. These receptors were collected from a woman aged 40 to 50 who had recovered from COVID-19.

The chain uses TRBV9 and TRBJ1-5, with D hard to call. Trimming removed 4 bases at V and 0 bases at J, with 8 bases between. The CDR3 has 14 amino acids. Per the germline V gene, CDR1 is SGDLS and CDR2 is YYNGEE. Here the CDR3 DNA reads TGTGCCAGCAGCCCCGGGATTAGCAATCAGCCCCAGCATTTT. Protein product: CASSPGISNQPQHF.

The rearrangement joins TRBV7-2 to TRBJ1-2; a possible D gene is TRBD1 (6 bases). Germline CDR1 is SGHTA and CDR2 is FQGNSA. V shed 5 bases and J shed 7 bases, with 17 bases lying between them. The CDR3 contains 14 residues. CDR3 coding DNA: TGTGCCAGCAGCCCCTACAGGGAATGGAGTGGCTACACCTTC. Protein: CASSPYREWSGYTF. The full variable domain, completed using reference TRBV7-2 and TRBJ1-2, is GAGVSQSPSNKVTEKGKDVELRCDPISGHTALYWYRQSLGQGLEFLIYFQGNSAPDKSGLPSDRFSAERTGGSVSTLTIQRTQQEDSAVYLCASSPYREWSGYTFGSGTRLTVV.

The CDR3 DNA sequence: TGTGCCAGCCGAAGACCCGGGACAGGGGGCGGCACCGGGGAGCTGTTTTTT. Its translation is CASRRPGTGGGTGELFF. The chain uses TRBV2 and TRBJ2-2; 12 nucleotides align to TRBD1. The CDR3 is 17 residues long. CDR1 and CDR2 (germline): SNHLY, FYNNEI. V dropped 8 bases and J dropped 4; count of bases not matched to a gene: 11.

This clone showed up just a few times. The chain carries TRBV7-3 and TRBJ1-3; TRBD1 is a possible D gene (5 bases). Germline V gene data show CDR1 as SGHTA and CDR2 as FQGTGA. The CDR3 loop spans 15 amino acids. V was shortened by 5 bases and J by 4 bases, with 15 bases between the two germline ends. Here the CDR3 reads CASSHTGGSGNTIYF. In DNA form, the CDR3 reads TGTGCCAGCAGCCATACCGGGGGGTCCGGAAACACCATATATTTT. The full variable domain, with the rest looked up from reference TRBV7-3 and TRBJ1-3, is GAGVSQTPSNKVTEKGKYVELRCDPISGHTALYWYRQSLGQGPEFLIYFQGTGAADDSGLPNDRFFAVRPEGSVSTLKIQRTERGDSAVYLCASSHTGGSGNTIYFGEGSWLTVV.

The chain combines TRBV21-1 with TRBJ1-5; TRBD1 was called by the table and not checked on the DNA. TRBV21-1 is a recognized pseudogene. The CDR3 runs to 14 residues. The CDR3 region is CAGLQDRSNQPQHF. Here the CDR3 DNA reads TGTGCCGGACTCCAGGACAGAAGCAATCAGCCCCAGCATTTT.